Below, 4 T cell receptor beta chains from the same sample are listed, as sequenced in a study of OX40 agonist ivuxolimab in advanced cancers. TCRdb's copy holds only in-frame clones and misses some; the assay was immunoSEQ multiplex PCR. This table has around 66,000 clones, around 89% appearing once. The specimen was CD4+ or CD8+ T cells sorted from blood, collected in a trial of the OX40 agonist ivuxolimab. These receptor sequences come from an adult with an advanced solid tumor such as melanoma, head and neck, liver or kidney cancer.

The rearrangement uses TRBV5-1 and TRBJ2-5; D unclear. This CDR3 is 13 amino acids long. V dropped 6 bases and J dropped 5 bases, with 14 bases sitting between them. Germline CDR1 and CDR2: SGHRS and YFSETQ. The CDR3: CASNFLGAETQYF. The CDR3 DNA is TGCGCCAGCAATTTTTTAGGTGCGGAGACCCAGTACTTC.

The chain recombines TRBV11-2 with TRBJ2-7; D possibly corresponds to TRBD2 (5 bases). The CDR3 totals 14 residues. CDR1 is SGHAT, CDR2 FQNNGV, per germline. Deletions cut 1 base from V and 4 bases from J, with 11 bases between. The chain's CDR3 is CASSLAGSKYEQYF. The CDR3 DNA reads as TGTGCCAGCAGCTTAGCGGGGAGTAAGTACGAGCAGTACTTC.

V is TRBV5-1 and J is TRBJ2-5; 10 bases are a match to TRBD1. The germline gives CDR1 SGHRS, CDR2 YFSETQ. V lost 0 bases to trimming and J lost 6 bases; unmatched junction nucleotides: 2. This CDR3 spans 14 amino acids. CDR3 residues: CASSLGQGAKTQYF. As DNA, the CDR3 is TGCGCCAGCAGCTTGGGACAGGGGGCGAAGACCCAGTACTTC. Full variable domain (rest looked up from reference TRBV5-1 and TRBJ2-5): KAGVTQTPRYLIKTRGQQVTLSCSPISGHRSVSWYQQTPGQGLQFLFEYFSETQRNKGNFPGRFSGRQFSNSRSEMNVSTLELGDSALYLCASSLGQGAKTQYFGPGTRLLVL.

The rearrangement links TRBV18 to TRBJ1-2; D unresolved. The CDR3 has 14 residues. Deletions cut 6 bases from V and 2 bases from J, with 13 bases between. The germline V gene encodes CDR1 KGHSH and CDR2 LQKENI. The CDR3, as DNA: TGTGCCAGCTCGGAAGAGGGATCCAACTATGGCTACACCTTC. Its protein is CASSEEGSNYGYTF.